This T cell receptor (beta chain) was profiled in a study of post-analysis software for immune sequencing data. Per germline, CDR1 DFQATT and CDR2 SNEGSKA (reference sequence). This CDR3 is built from 15 residues. V was trimmed by 0 bases and J by 2 bases, leaving 14 bases between them. Whole-study findings and limits: A handful of TRBV segments were significantly more frequent in patients than in controls. TRBV5-6, TRBV5-1 and TRBV20-1 were among these segments. Significantly decreased normalized Chao1 diversity was recorded for multiple sclerosis patients relative to controls.

Libraries were made from TCR beta cDNA, and they carried unique molecular identifiers. MiXCR was run by TCRdb on the PCR reads, yielding one entry per CDR3 protein. Of hundreds of thousands of distinct CDR3 sequences in the sample, over 45% were seen once. Of note for this clonotype: As yet, its antigen is unknown.

This chain links TRBV20-1 with TRBJ2-7; D call uncertain. This TCR was recovered from a girl aged 2-15 years with multiple sclerosis. Sequencing was performed on blood. Here the CDR3 DNA reads TGCAGTGCTAGAGATCTGGTAGGAGACCCCTACGAGCAGTACTTC. This sequence encodes CSARDLVGDPYEQYF.